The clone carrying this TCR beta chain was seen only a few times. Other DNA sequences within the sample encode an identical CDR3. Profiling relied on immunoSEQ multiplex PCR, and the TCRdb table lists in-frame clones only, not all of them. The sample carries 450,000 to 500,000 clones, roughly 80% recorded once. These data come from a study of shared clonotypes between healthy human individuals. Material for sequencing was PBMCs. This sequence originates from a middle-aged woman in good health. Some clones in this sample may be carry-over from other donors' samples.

The chain's CDR3 is CASSFLGGTYEQYF. In DNA, the CDR3 is TGCGCCAGCAGCTTCCTAGGGGGCACCTACGAGCAGTACTTC. The chain carries TRBV5-1 and TRBJ2-7; 7 bases align to TRBD1. Germline V gene sequence: CDR1 SGHRS, CDR2 YFSETQ. The J segment lost 2 bases and the V segment lost 2 bases, leaving 4 bases of the junction unmatched. The length of the CDR3 is 14 residues.